These 17 T cell receptor beta chains share one sample of origin, sequenced in a study of T cells after posttransplantation cyclophosphamide. This table comes from immunoSEQ multiplex PCR, and its TCRdb copy is limited to in-frame clones, with some not included. The table lists roughly 1,600 clones, under 85% of them singletons, with approximately 15% in the top ten. Cyclophosphamide on days +3 and +4 followed busulfan-fludarabine conditioning and a marrow graft. This material consisted of CD4+ T cells sorted from blood, taken after allogeneic stem cell transplant with posttransplant cyclophosphamide. The source of these receptors is a female patient aged 55-70 years who received an allogeneic stem cell transplant from a related donor and was CMV-positive. Some T cells may be supplied by the graft donor.

J is TRBJ1-4 and V is TRBV2, with 10 bases lining up with TRBD1. The CDR3 totals 13 residues. The V gene end was trimmed by 7 bases and the J gene end by 17 bases; junction bases not matched to a gene: 13. The germline gives CDR1 SNHLY, CDR2 FYNNEI. CDR3 DNA sequence: TGTGCCAGCACCCGTCCCGGGACAGGGGCCCTCTTTTTT. Its translation: CASTRPGTGALFF.

This clone occurred a few times. The chain recombines TRBV9 with TRBJ2-1, with a tentative D call TRBD2 (6 bases). The CDR3 runs to 14 residues. The germline gives CDR1 SGDLS, CDR2 YYNGEE. V was cut by 4 bases and J by 6 bases, with 14 bases left in between. In DNA, the CDR3 is TGTGCCAGCAGCCGGGCGGGAAGGTTCAATGAGCAGTTCTTC. Its translation is CASSRAGRFNEQFF. The whole variable domain, filled in from reference TRBV9 and TRBJ2-1, reads DSGVTQTPKHLITATGQRVTLRCSPRSGDLSVYWYQQSLDQGLQFLIQYYNGEERAKGNILERFSAQQFPDLHSELNLSSLELGDSALYFCASSRAGRFNEQFFGPGTRLTVL.

This sequence joins TRBV6-1 and TRBJ1-6; D is ambiguous. V lost 7 bases to trimming and J lost 10 bases, with 20 bases between them. This CDR3 spans 15 amino acids. Germline CDR1 is MNHNS and CDR2 is SASEGT. The CDR3 reads CASKIFAGARSPLHF. The CDR3 DNA is TGTGCCAGCAAAATTTTTGCGGGAGCAAGGTCACCCCTCCACTTT.

CDR3 bases: TGTGCCAGCAGTGAAGTGGGGAGAGGCACTGAAGCTTTCTTT. Translated: CASSEVGRGTEAFF. This rearrangement joins TRBV6-1 to TRBJ1-1; D call uncertain. The CDR3 is made up of 14 amino acids. CDR1 and CDR2 (germline): MNHNS, SASEGT. V lost 1 base and J 4 bases, leaving 10 bases between the germline ends.

The chain combines TRBV10-1 with TRBJ2-1; 9 bases align to TRBD2. The germline V gene has CDR1 WNHNN and CDR2 SYGVQD (reference sequence). CDR3 length equals 15 residues. V lost 6 bases to trimming and J lost 3 bases; unmatched junction nucleotides: 6. CDR3 residues: CASRNATSGYNEQFF. CDR3 in DNA: TGCGCCAGCAGAAACGCGACTAGCGGCTACAATGAGCAGTTCTTC.

The chain carries TRBV7-8 and TRBJ2-7; 7 nucleotides line up with TRBD1. Germline assignment: CDR1 SGHVS and CDR2 FQNEAQ. V lost 0 bases to trimming and J lost 3 bases; unmatched junction nucleotides: 5. The CDR3 length is 15 residues. The chain's CDR3 is CASSLAGTDYYEQYF. CDR3 nucleotide sequence: TGTGCCAGCAGCTTAGCCGGGACAGACTACTACGAGCAGTACTTC.

V and J are TRBV5-1 and TRBJ2-7, with D possibly being TRBD1 (6 bases). Trimming pared 0 bases from V and 0 bases from J, leaving 13 bases between. Germline CDR1 reads SGHRS; CDR2 reads YFSETQ. This CDR3 is built from 16 residues. The CDR3 bases are TGCGCCAGCAGCTTGGCTTTGGACAGACCCTCCTACGAGCAGTACTTC. Translation gives CASSLALDRPSYEQYF. Together with reference TRBV5-1 and TRBJ2-7, the CDR3 gives the full variable domain: KAGVTQTPRYLIKTRGQQVTLSCSPISGHRSVSWYQQTPGQGLQFLFEYFSETQRNKGNFPGRFSGRQFSNSRSEMNVSTLELGDSALYLCASSLALDRPSYEQYFGPGTRLTVT.

The chain links TRBV9 to TRBJ2-3, with 12 bases that match TRBD2. Per germline, CDR1 SGDLS and CDR2 YYNGEE. J gave up 7 bases and V 3 bases, and 3 bases lay outside the gene matches. The CDR3 length is 14 residues. CDR3 residues: CASSEGLAGHTQYF. DNA of the CDR3: TGTGCCAGCAGCGAGGGACTAGCGGGCCATACGCAGTATTTT.

V and J are TRBV5-1 and TRBJ2-3; D not resolved. The CDR3 has 14 amino acids. Germline CDR1 reads SGHRS; CDR2 reads YFSETQ. Deletions cut 2 bases from V and 6 bases from J, with 13 bases between. The CDR3: CASSFGEVLDTQYF. The CDR3, as DNA: TGCGCCAGCAGCTTCGGAGAAGTTTTGGATACGCAGTATTTT. The full variable domain, completed using reference TRBV5-1 and TRBJ2-3, is KAGVTQTPRYLIKTRGQQVTLSCSPISGHRSVSWYQQTPGQGLQFLFEYFSETQRNKGNFPGRFSGRQFSNSRSEMNVSTLELGDSALYLCASSFGEVLDTQYFGPGTRLTVL.

V gene TRBV28 combines with J gene TRBJ2-4, with a possible D match to TRBD2 (5 bases). This CDR3 region has 12 residues. The germline V gene has CDR1 MDHEN and CDR2 SYDVKM. The CDR3 DNA sequence: TGTGGTTCCCGGACTCACCAAAACATTCAGTACTTC. Protein sequence: CGSRTHQNIQYF.

This clone has just one count. The chain links TRBV18 to TRBJ2-7; D may be TRBD1 (5 bases). The V end was cut by 1 base, the J end by 2 bases, with 12 bases between. Germline V lookup: CDR1 KGHSH, CDR2 LQKENI. The CDR3 sequence is 15 residues long. In DNA form, the CDR3 reads TGTGCCAGCTCACCACAACAGGATTTTGCCTACGAGCAGTACTTC. This sequence encodes CASSPQQDFAYEQYF.

The rearrangement joins TRBV4-3 to TRBJ2-7; 7 nucleotides match TRBD1. V trimming: 2 bases; J trimming: 5 bases; junction bases outside the gene matches: 6. The CDR3 contains 14 residues. Germline CDR1 LGHNA, CDR2 YSLEER. CDR3: CASSQRQGGHEQYF. As DNA, the CDR3 is TGCGCCAGCAGCCAACGACAGGGCGGACACGAGCAGTACTTC.

This chain connects TRBV28 to TRBJ1-2; possibly TRBD1 for D (5 bases). The CDR3 totals 12 residues. Between the trimmed V and J ends, which lost 6 bases and 5 bases, there was a span of 10 bases. Per the germline V gene, CDR1 is MDHEN and CDR2 is SYDVKM. CDR3 sequence (DNA): TGTGCCAGCAGGGGGACTGTTTATGGCTACACCTTC. Protein: CASRGTVYGYTF.

This clone was found a few times. This sequence joins TRBV5-1 and TRBJ1-2; D is possibly TRBD1 (6 bases). The CDR3 length is 15 residues. V shed 2 bases and J shed 7 bases, with 18 bases lying between them. The V gene's germline CDR1 is SGHRS and CDR2 YFSETQ. CDR3 in amino acids: CASSFRGTNSGGYTF. As DNA, the CDR3 is TGCGCCAGCAGCTTTAGGGGGACAAATTCGGGTGGCTACACCTTC.

The chain employs TRBV29-1 and TRBJ2-7; 9 nucleotides align to TRBD1. The CDR3 has 14 residues. V was pared by 6 bases and J by 4 bases, with 10 bases of the junction left unmatched. CDR1 SQVTM and CDR2 ANQGSEA come from the germline V gene. The CDR3 bases are TGCAGCGTCTACTCCGGGACAGGGACGTACGAGCAGTACTTC. As protein: CSVYSGTGTYEQYF.

A word on this clone: Additional DNA sequences in this sample encode the identical CDR3. This sequence joins TRBV6-5 and TRBJ1-1; no reliable D call. Trimming took off 6 bases at V and 1 base at J, with 9 bases between the two ends. The CDR3 totals 13 residues. Germline assignment: CDR1 MNHEY and CDR2 SVGAGI. CDR3 sequence reads: CASSRRGNTEAFF. The CDR3 bases are TGTGCCAGCAGCCGTCGAGGGAACACTGAAGCTTTCTTT.

This clone was detected a few times. The J gene is TRBJ2-5, the V gene TRBV18, with D maybe TRBD1 (6 bases). V was trimmed by 2 bases and J by 2 bases, leaving 9 bases between them. Germline assignment: CDR1 KGHSH and CDR2 LQKENI. The CDR3 consists of 14 residues. Here the CDR3 reads CASSPNGQQETQYF. The CDR3, as DNA: TGTGCCAGCTCACCAAACGGACAGCAAGAGACCCAGTACTTC.